This T cell receptor beta chain came from a study of blood T cells in healthy people across ages. V shed 3 bases and J shed 2 bases, with 9 bases lying between them. This CDR3 has 13 residues. The germline gives CDR1 SGHRS, CDR2 YFSETQ. Primed by a sample-barcoded 5' primer and a J-beta primer mix, a second PCR proceeded for 7 to 11 cycles. MiXCR, applied by TCRdb to the 5' RACE reads, yields one record per CDR3 protein. The data hold about 640,000 distinct CDR3 sequences, with roughly three fifths observed a single time. What was sequenced was blood. The chain carries TRBV5-1 and TRBJ2-7; D is uncertain. The clonotype originates from a man aged 55 to 70 in good health. CDR3 in amino acids: CASSSDPTYEQYF. The CDR3 DNA reads TGCGCCAGCAGCTCGGATCCTACCTACGAGCAGTACTTC.